This entry concerns a single T cell receptor beta chain. What this receptor recognizes is not known. The record has no base qualities; no much larger clone is one base away. The data originate from a study of T cell responses to AZD1222 COVID-19 vaccine (dated by TCRdb to the early 2020s). Some background on the complete study: TCR sequencing covered fewer than 250 trial participants: 200 to 220 given two doses of AZD1222 and about 26 given two doses of MenACWY control vaccine. Trial participants were enrolled into age subgroups of 18-55, 56-69 and 70-plus years, which contained about 150, 28 and 57 TCR-sequenced participants, respectively.

Study-wide conclusions, independent of this receptor: Spike-specific TCR breadth and depth rose significantly after two AZD1222 doses compared with day 0 and with MenACWY recipients. Because no day 14 peak-response samples were available, the repertoires could be characterized only after the peak T cell response. Only a handful of AZD1222 recipients were SARS-CoV-2 seropositive at baseline, limiting conclusions about previously exposed vaccinees. Reportedly, close to half of the unique spike-specific TCRs recognized epitopes lying outside the regions that are mutated in the B.1.351 and B.1.1.7 variants. Most participants were white British and females outnumbered males, and the authors suggested that clonal diversity may have been underestimated. The whole spike protein was spanned by vaccine-associated CD4 TCRs, and dominant responses were seen in regions 160-218 and 743-854. In the small 56-69-year group, the increase in depth fell short of significance, most likely because of low power.

Per the publication, the time point label means: about 28 days (+/-7) after the second vaccine dose. AZD1222 recipients whose second dose came at about 4 weeks and those whose second dose came at about 12 weeks were combined into one group, since spike-specific TCR depth and breadth did not differ between the two schedules. Samples from vaccinated people were obtained from the UK trials COV001 and COV002, which included a single-blind randomized controlled phase 2/3 trial of AZD1222 (ChAdOx1 nCoV-19) in healthy adults. For TCRbeta chain sequencing, PBMC samples were collected from trial participants at day 0 and at day 28 after the second dose. From V the trimming removes 6 bases and from J it removes 6 bases, while the gene matches leave 8 bases of the junction unaccounted for. CDR3 length: 13 amino acids, cysteine to phenylalanine. Left in the record is the CDR3 DNA by itself, 39 bases read in frame from the first base. CDR1 SQVTM and CDR2 ANQGSEA are derived from the germline V gene.

The CDR3 regions of human TCRbeta chains were subjected to immunosequencing. In the original analysis: TCRs in the repertoires were matched against a reference library of SARS-CoV-2-specific TCRs that had been generated with the MIRA antigen-specificity platform. Breadth meant the fraction of unique TCRs that were SARS-CoV-2-associated, whereas depth meant the fraction of total T cells that were SARS-CoV-2-associated. Using the MIRA data, each spike-specific TCR was assigned both to the spike region to which the TCR was reactive and to a CD4 or CD8 class. Log10-transformed breadth and depth values were compared by one-way ANOVA with Sidak's multiple comparisons tests. This is the immuneACCESS table as TCRdb keeps it, with only in-frame sequences that have V and J called. A part of the clones is gone; compared with another copy, unresolved V genes explain less than half, and the rest is unexplained. V and J calls and clone size are as listed in that table; D and trimming were resolved from the DNA. This sample gives more than 80,000 clones in total; under 95% of them show up just once. Of the sample, less than 35% falls within the top ten clones.

The chain couples TRBV29-1 to TRBJ2-1, and 7 junctional nucleotides match TRBD1. This TCR was sampled from an adult who received the AZD1222 COVID-19 vaccine. Sample: peripheral blood, taken 28 days after the second AZD1222 dose. In nucleotide form, the sequence is TGCAGCGTGAAGGGGGCGTTACGCAATGAGCAGTTCTTC. This codes for CSVKGALRNEQFF.